This T cell receptor beta chain was documented in a study of cytomegalovirus exposure and HLA in healthy donors. This clone appeared a few times. Antigen unknown. Study-wide points: Associated with cytomegalovirus, according to the listing, were 150 to 200 TCR beta chains. A later analysis associated 15,000 or so TCR beta sequences with HLA alleles at a 0.05 false discovery rate. It was assumed in the presence/absence analyses that sequencing depth was roughly uniform across donors.

Per germline, CDR1 SNHLY and CDR2 FYNNEI. V was trimmed by 7 bases and J by 2 bases, leaving 12 bases between them. This CDR3 is built from 14 residues. Use of 60 Vbeta and 13 Jbeta primers characterized the PCR. Data came from immunoSEQ multiplex PCR; TCRdb stores just in-frame clones and leaves some out. The sample comprises about 190,000 clones, about 80% of which are singletons, and 3.4% rests with the top ten. The sequencing sample was made of PBMCs. This TCR came from a man aged 35-49 years in good health and CMV-seropositive. The rearrangement joins TRBV2 to TRBJ1-5; no reliable D call. CDR3 sequence (DNA): TGTGCCAGCACCTACTCTGATCGCAATCAGCCCCAGCATTTT. Its protein is CASTYSDRNQPQHF. The full variable domain, completed using reference TRBV2 and TRBJ1-5, is EPEVTQTPSHQVTQMGQEVILRCVPISNHLYFYWYRQILGQKVEFLVSFYNNEISEKSEIFDDQFSVERPDGSNFTLKIRSTKLEDSAMYFCASTYSDRNQPQHFGDGTRLSIL.